This T cell receptor beta chain comes out of a study of blood T cell repertoires in COVID-19. Across the whole study: In each case, the material was cDNA or gDNA derived from T cells, B-cell-depleted T cells, or PBMCs.

Sequenced by immunoSEQ multiplex PCR; TCRdb stores in-frame clones only, minus some. The sample lists about 270,000 clones; 86% were seen once. This clonotype was sampled from a woman older than 75 with COVID-19, enrolled during active disease. The source material was peripheral blood.

In nucleotides, the CDR3 is TGTGCCAGCACTAGACAGGGAGGTGGCTATGGCTACACCTTC. Its translation is CASTRQGGGYGYTF. This sequence joins TRBV6-5 and TRBJ1-2; 7 nucleotides line up with TRBD1. CDR3 length: 14 residues. Germline V CDR1 and CDR2: MNHEY, SVGAGI. V was clipped by 7 bases and J by 4 bases; unmatched bases: 9.